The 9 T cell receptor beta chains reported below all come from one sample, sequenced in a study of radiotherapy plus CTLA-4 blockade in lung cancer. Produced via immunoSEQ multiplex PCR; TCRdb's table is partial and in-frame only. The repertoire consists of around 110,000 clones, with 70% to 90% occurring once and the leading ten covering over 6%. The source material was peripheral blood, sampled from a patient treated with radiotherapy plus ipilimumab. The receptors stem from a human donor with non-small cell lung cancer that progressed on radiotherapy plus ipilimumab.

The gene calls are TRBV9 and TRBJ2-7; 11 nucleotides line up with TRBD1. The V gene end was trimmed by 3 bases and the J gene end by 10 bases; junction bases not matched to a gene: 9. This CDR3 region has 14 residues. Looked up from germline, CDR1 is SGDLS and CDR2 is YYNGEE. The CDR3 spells CASSDRTGGDTQYF. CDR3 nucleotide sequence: TGTGCCAGCAGCGATCGGACAGGGGGCGATACCCAGTACTTC.

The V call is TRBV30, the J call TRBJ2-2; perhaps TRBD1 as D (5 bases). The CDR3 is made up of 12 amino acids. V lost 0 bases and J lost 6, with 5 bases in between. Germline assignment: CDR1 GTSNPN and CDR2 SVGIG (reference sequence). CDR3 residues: CAWSVGAGELFF. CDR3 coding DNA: TGTGCCTGGAGTGTAGGGGCCGGGGAGCTGTTTTTT.

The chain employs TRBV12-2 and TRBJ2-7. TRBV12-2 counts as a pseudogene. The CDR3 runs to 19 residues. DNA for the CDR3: TGTGCAAGTCGCTTATTTCCCCTCCGTCGTGACCCGAGCTCCTACGAGCAGTACTTC. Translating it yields CASRLFPLRRDPSSYEQYF.

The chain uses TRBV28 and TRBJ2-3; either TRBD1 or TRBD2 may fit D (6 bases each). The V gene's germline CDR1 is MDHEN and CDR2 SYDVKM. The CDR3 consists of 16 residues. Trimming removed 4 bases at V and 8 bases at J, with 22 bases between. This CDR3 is CASSSPTRGEGGTQYF. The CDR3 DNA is TGTGCCAGCAGTTCCCCGACTAGGGGTGAGGGGGGTACGCAGTATTTT.

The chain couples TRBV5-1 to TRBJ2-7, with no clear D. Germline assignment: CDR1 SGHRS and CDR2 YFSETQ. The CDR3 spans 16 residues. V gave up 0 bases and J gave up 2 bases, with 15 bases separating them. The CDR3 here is CASSLVPGGPPYEQYF. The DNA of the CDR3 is TGCGCCAGCAGCTTGGTTCCTGGTGGACCGCCCTACGAGCAGTACTTC.

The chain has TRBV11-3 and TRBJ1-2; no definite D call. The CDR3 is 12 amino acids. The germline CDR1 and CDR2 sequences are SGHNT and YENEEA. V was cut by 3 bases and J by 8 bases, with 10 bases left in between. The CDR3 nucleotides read TGTGCCAGCAGCTTGGCAGGAAGCGGCTACACCTTC. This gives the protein CASSLAGSGYTF.

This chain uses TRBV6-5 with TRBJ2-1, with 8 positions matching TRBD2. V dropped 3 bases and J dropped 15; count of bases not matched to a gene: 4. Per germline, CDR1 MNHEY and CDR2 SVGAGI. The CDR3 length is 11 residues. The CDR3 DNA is TGTGCCAGCAGTTATGCGGGAGGTTGGTTCTTC. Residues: CASSYAGGWFF.

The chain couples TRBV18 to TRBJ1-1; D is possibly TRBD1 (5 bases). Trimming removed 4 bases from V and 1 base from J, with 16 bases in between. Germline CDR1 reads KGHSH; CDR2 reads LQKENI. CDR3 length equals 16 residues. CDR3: CASSLLPREANTEAFF. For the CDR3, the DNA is TGTGCCAGCTCACTACTACCCAGGGAGGCGAACACTGAAGCTTTCTTT.

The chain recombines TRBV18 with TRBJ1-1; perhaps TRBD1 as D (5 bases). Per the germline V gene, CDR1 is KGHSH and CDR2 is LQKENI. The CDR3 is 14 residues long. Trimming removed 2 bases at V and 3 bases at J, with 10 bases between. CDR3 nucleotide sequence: TGTGCCAGCTCACCATTGCAGGGAGACACTGAAGCTTTCTTT. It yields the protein CASSPLQGDTEAFF.